This T cell receptor (beta chain) appears in the sequencing data of a study of T cells in Graves' hyperthyroidism and ophthalmopathy. Study-wide background: Peripheral blood was obtained at initial diagnosis, preceding any treatment.

As regards this clonotype: Antigen: not known.

Study-wide points: The majority of expanded thyroid clonotypes above 0.001 also appeared in blood.

The CDR3 regions of TCR beta were amplified from RNA transcripts. The HTBI primer set was used in a first-round RT-PCR of the TCR CDR3. TCRdb re-analysed the multiplex PCR reads in MiXCR, keeping a single row per CDR3 protein. The sample includes a few hundred thousand distinct CDR3 sequences, approximately 16% of them seen just once. This clonotype was sampled from a woman aged 40 to 50 with Graves' ophthalmopathy. Sequenced material: blood.

CDR3 nucleotide sequence: TGTGCCAGCAGCTTGGGTCCTCTAGCCAAAAACATTCAGTACTTC. Protein sequence: CASSLGPLAKNIQYF. The genes are TRBV13 and TRBJ2-4; no reliable D call. Trimming took 3 bases from V and 0 from J, leaving 9 bases between them. The CDR3 is made up of 15 amino acids. Germline assignment: CDR1 PRHDT and CDR2 FYEKMQ (reference sequence).